This is a list of T cell receptor beta chains from one sample in a study of blood T cell repertoires in COVID-19. Sequencing was performed with immunoSEQ multiplex PCR; in TCRdb, only in-frame clones are kept and a portion is missing. The sample has roughly 150,000 clones, more than 80% seen once. The sequencing sample was made of peripheral blood. The receptors here all came from a woman between 35 and 50 years old with acute or convalescent COVID-19. Each CDR3 is given with its conserved first and last residue. The order of the fields is V gene, D gene, clone size, J gene, CDR3 DNA, CDR3 protein. D genes are given only for firm matches. Part of the rows lack a size; the others show once, few, many or a class for expanded clones.

TRBV7-3	-	-	TRBJ2-3	TGTGCCAGCAGCTTAACCCGGGACAACACAGATACGCAGTATTTT	CASSLTRDNTDTQYF
TRBV25-1	TRBD1	-	TRBJ2-7	TGTGCCAATGATGCAGGGGGCATCCACGAGCAGTACTTC	CANDAGGIHEQYF
TRBV6-1	-	-	TRBJ1-2	TGTGCCAGCAGTGAAATGCCCAGCTATGGCTACACCTTC	CASSEMPSYGYTF
TRBV6-6	TRBD1	once	TRBJ1-6	TGTGCCAGCAGTTACCAAACAGGGGATCTTAATTCACCCCTCCACTTT	CASSYQTGDLNSPLHF
TRBV6-5	-	-	TRBJ2-7	TGTGCCAGCAGCGGTTCCCGGCTAGTTGCGTACGAGCAGTACTTC	CASSGSRLVAYEQYF
TRBV12-3/TRBV12-4	-	once	TRBJ1-1	TGTGCCAGCAGTTTAGCCACACTATGGGTAGCTTTCTTT	CASSLATLWVAFF
TRBV10-3	-	-	TRBJ2-6	TGTGCCATACCAGGGTCTGGGGCCAACGTCCTGACTTTC	CAIPGSGANVLTF
TRBV19	TRBD1	-	TRBJ1-1	TGTGCCAGTAGTCCGGCCTCACAGGGGGCTGGGTACACTGAAGCTTTCTTT	CASSPASQGAGYTEAFF
TRBV12-5	-	-	TRBJ1-5	TGTGCTAGTGGTTTGGACAGCTATCAGCCCCAGCATTTT	CASGLDSYQPQHF
TRBV11-3	TRBD1	-	TRBJ2-3	TGTGCCAGCAGCTCCGGGGACAGAGGCACAGATACGCAGTATTTT	CASSSGDRGTDTQYF
TRBV28	TRBD1	-	TRBJ1-2	TGTGCCAGCAGTTTGGGGACAGGATCAACCTATGGCTACACCTTC	CASSLGTGSTYGYTF
TRBV18	TRBD1	-	TRBJ2-7	TGTGCCAGCGGACAGGGCAACTCCTACGAGCAGTACTTC	CASGQGNSYEQYF
TRBV5-6	-	once	TRBJ1-2	TGTGCCAGCAGCCCGCAGGGATTCAACTATGGCTACACCTTC	CASSPQGFNYGYTF
TRBV6-5	-	-	TRBJ2-6	TGTGCCAGCAGTTACGGGGCGACTGGGGCCAACGTCCTGACTTTC	CASSYGATGANVLTF
TRBV7-2	TRBD1	-	TRBJ2-2	TGTGCCAGCAGCCCCCAGGGGGCAATTATCGGGGAGCTGTTTTTT	CASSPQGAIIGELFF
TRBV30	-	-	TRBJ1-5	TGTGCCTGGAGTGAGGGACAACCAAATCAGCCCCAGCATTTT	CAWSEGQPNQPQHF
TRBV6-5	TRBD1	-	TRBJ1-5	TGTGCCAGCAGTTACCGGACAGGGGAAGATCAGCCCCAGCATTTT	CASSYRTGEDQPQHF
TRBV24-1	-	once	TRBJ2-1	TGTGCCACCAGCTCCCAGGGGGGTGAGCAGTTCTTC	CATSSQGGEQFF
TRBV19	-	-	TRBJ2-1	TGTGCCAGTAGTATTCGGGTAGCGTCCTACAATGAGCAGTTCTTC	CASSIRVASYNEQFF
TRBV6-5	TRBD2	-	TRBJ2-3	TGTGCCAGCAGTTATCGCGGGGGGAGTAATACGCAGTATTTT	CASSYRGGSNTQYF
TRBV12-3/TRBV12-4	TRBD1	-	TRBJ2-6	TGTGGGACAGGGATGTCTGGGGCCAACGTCCTGACTTTC	CGTGMSGANVLTF
TRBV9	-	-	TRBJ2-1	TGTGCCAGCAGTTCCGGTGGTTGGAGCGATGAGCAGTTCTTC	CASSSGGWSDEQFF
TRBV10-2	-	-	TRBJ2-1	TGCGCCAGCAGCAATCGGGACAAAACGTACAATGAGCAGTTCTTC	CASSNRDKTYNEQFF